This T cell receptor (beta chain) is from a study of T cell changes during pregnancy in multiple sclerosis. Here immunoSEQ multiplex PCR was the method, and the copy in TCRdb shows in-frame clones only, minus some. The sample shows some 80,000 clones, around 90% of them seen only once. The CDR3 spans 14 residues. The germline CDR1 and CDR2 sequences are SEHNR and FQNEAQ (reference sequence). Trimming took off 4 bases at V and 3 bases at J, with 12 bases between the two ends. J is TRBJ1-2 and V is TRBV7-9; no definite D call. Sequenced here: peripheral blood, sampled before pregnancy. This clonotype originated in a female donor with multiple sclerosis, enrolled in a pregnancy study. This CDR3 is CASSSPPGDYGYTF. DNA for the CDR3: TGTGCCAGCAGCTCCCCCCCGGGTGACTATGGCTACACCTTC.